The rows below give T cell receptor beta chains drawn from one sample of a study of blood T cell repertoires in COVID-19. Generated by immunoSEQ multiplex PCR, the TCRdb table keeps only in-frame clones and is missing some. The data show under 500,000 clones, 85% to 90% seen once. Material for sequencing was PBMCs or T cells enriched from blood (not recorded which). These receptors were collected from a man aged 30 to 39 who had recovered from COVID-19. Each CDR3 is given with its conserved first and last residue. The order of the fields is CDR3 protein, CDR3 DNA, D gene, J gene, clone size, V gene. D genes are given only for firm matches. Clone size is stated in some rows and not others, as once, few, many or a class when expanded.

CASKLRTGGSEQYF TGTGCCAGCAAACTAAGGACAGGGGGCTCCGAGCAGTACTTC TRBD1 TRBJ2-7 - TRBV27
CASSLNRQVYGYTF TGTGCCAGCAGTTTAAATAGACAGGTCTATGGCTACACCTTC - TRBJ1-2 - TRBV28
CASTHARGWETQYF TGTGCCAGCACTCATGCCAGGGGTTGGGAGACCCAGTACTTC - TRBJ2-5 - TRBV6-5
CASTPGQGYEQYF TGTGCCAGTACCCCGGGACAGGGCTACGAGCAGTACTTC TRBD1 TRBJ2-7 - TRBV19
CASSQAQLAGPHTDTQYF TGTGCCAGCAGCCAAGCCCAACTAGCGGGGCCTCACACAGATACGCAGTATTTT TRBD2 TRBJ2-3 - TRBV4-2
CASSKEDGRRLYEQYF TGCGCCAGCAGCAAGGAGGACGGGCGCCGCCTCTACGAGCAGTACTTC - TRBJ2-7 - TRBV4-1
CASSHRSTGYYNEQFF TGTGCCAGCAGCCACCGCAGCACGGGATACTACAATGAGCAGTTCTTC - TRBJ2-1 once TRBV11-2
CAISVTTYNEQFF TGTGCCATCAGTGTGACTACTTACAATGAGCAGTTCTTC - TRBJ2-1 - TRBV10-3
CASSFLRGLDQPQHF TGTGCCAGCAGTTTTCTGAGGGGGCTGGATCAGCCCCAGCATTTT TRBD1 TRBJ1-5 - TRBV28
CASSLVGGRYNEQFF TGTGCCAGCAGCTTAGTCGGAGGGCGGTACAATGAGCAGTTCTTC - TRBJ2-1 - TRBV7-9
CASSSPSGLTYEQYF TGTGCCAGCAGTTCTCCTAGCGGGTTGACCTACGAGCAGTACTTC TRBD2 TRBJ2-7 once TRBV28
CASSDSRSGWEYF TGTGCCAGCAGTGATTCAAGGTCGGGATGGGAGTATTTT - TRBJ2-3 - TRBV6-1
CASSLLAGTGDEKLFF TGCGCCAGCAGCCTCCTTGCCGGGACAGGAGACGAAAAACTGTTTTTT TRBD1 TRBJ1-4 - TRBV4-1
CASSNSGTHYEQYF TGTGCCAGCAGCAACTCCGGGACTCACTACGAGCAGTACTTC - TRBJ2-7 - TRBV28
CASGGGLARETGELFF TGTGCCAGCGGAGGAGGCCTAGCGAGGGAGACCGGGGAGCTGTTTTTT - TRBJ2-2 - TRBV28
CASSRTTSGRARETQYF TGCGCCAGCAGCAGGACGACTAGCGGGAGGGCCCGGGAGACCCAGTACTTC TRBD2 TRBJ2-5 - TRBV5-1
CVRSLDPGNNQPQHF TGTGTCAGAAGCCTCGATCCAGGGAACAATCAGCCCCAGCATTTT - TRBJ1-5 - TRBV7-5
CASSESAGEVNEQYF TGCGCCAGCAGTGAGTCAGCGGGAGAGGTCAACGAGCAGTACTTC TRBD2 TRBJ2-7 - TRBV10-1
CSARQREPFF TGCAGTGCTCGACAGCGGGAGCCGTTCTTC TRBD2 TRBJ2-1 - TRBV20-1
CASSKGTSGSYEQFF TGTGCCAGTAGCAAGGGGACTAGCGGGAGCTATGAGCAGTTCTTC TRBD2 TRBJ2-1 once TRBV19
CATSGRSREPGGEQYF TGTGCCACCAGTGGGCGTAGTAGGGAGCCCGGGGGGGAGCAGTACTTC TRBD2 TRBJ2-7 - TRBV24-1
CASSPQGQPSSGNTIYF TGTGCCAGCAGTCCACAGGGACAGCCGAGCTCTGGAAACACCATATATTTT TRBD1 TRBJ1-3 - TRBV28
CASSSEVEAFF TGTGCCAGCAGCTCTGAGGTTGAAGCTTTCTTT - TRBJ1-1 - TRBV5-6
CATGGQGSGNTIYF TGTGCCACCGGCGGACAGGGCTCTGGAAACACCATATATTTT TRBD1 TRBJ1-3 - TRBV10-3
CASSQAQLNTEAFF TGTGCCAGCAGCCAAGCACAGTTGAACACTGAAGCTTTCTTT - TRBJ1-1 - TRBV7-9
CASSEKGGSALHF TGTGCCAGCAGCGAGAAGGGAGGGTCGGCCCTCCACTTT - TRBJ1-6 - TRBV25-1